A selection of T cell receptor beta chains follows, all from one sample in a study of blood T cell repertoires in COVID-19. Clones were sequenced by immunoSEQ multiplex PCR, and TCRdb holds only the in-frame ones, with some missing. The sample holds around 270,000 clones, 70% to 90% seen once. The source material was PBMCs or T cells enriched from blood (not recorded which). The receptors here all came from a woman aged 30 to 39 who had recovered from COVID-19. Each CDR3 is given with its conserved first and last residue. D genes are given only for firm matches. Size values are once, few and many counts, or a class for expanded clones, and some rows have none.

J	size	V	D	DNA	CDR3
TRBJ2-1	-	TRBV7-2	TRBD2	TGTGCCAGCAGCACTGCACTAGCGTCCAATGAGCAGTTCTTC	CASSTALASNEQFF
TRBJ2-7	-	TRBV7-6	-	TGTGCCAGCAGCTTGAGAGGGGAGCAGTACTTC	CASSLRGEQYF
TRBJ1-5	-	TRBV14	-	TGTGCCAGCAGGTTCGACAGGTATAGCAATCAGCCCCAGCATTTT	CASRFDRYSNQPQHF
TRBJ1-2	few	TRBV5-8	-	TGTGCCAGCAGCTTGTCCGGCCGGGGGTCAGACACCTTC	CASSLSGRGSDTF
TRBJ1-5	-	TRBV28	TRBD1	TGTGCCAGCCGGGACAGGGATTATTATAGCAATCAGCCCCAGCATTTT	CASRDRDYYSNQPQHF
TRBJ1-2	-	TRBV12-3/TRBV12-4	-	TGTGCCAGCAGTTTTCAGTATGGCTACACCTTC	CASSFQYGYTF
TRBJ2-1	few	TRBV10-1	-	TGCGCCAGCAGTGACAGGGTCTCCTACAATGAGCAGTTCTTC	CASSDRVSYNEQFF
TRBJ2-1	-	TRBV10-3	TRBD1	TGTGCCATCATGGGGACAGTGAGCTCCTACAATGAGCAGTTCTTC	CAIMGTVSSYNEQFF
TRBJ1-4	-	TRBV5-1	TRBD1	TGCGCCAGCAATGACGGACAGGGGTATGAAAAACTGTTTTTT	CASNDGQGYEKLFF
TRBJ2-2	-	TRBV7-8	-	TGTGCCAGCAGCCCCGGCAGGTGGGACACCGGGGAGCTGTTTTTT	CASSPGRWDTGELFF
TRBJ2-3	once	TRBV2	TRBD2	TGTGCCAGCACCGGGACTAGCGGCCCTCCTGATACGCAGTATTTT	CASTGTSGPPDTQYF
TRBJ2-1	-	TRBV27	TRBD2	TGTGCCAGCAGGACACTAGCGGGTGGGACGAATGAGCAGTTCTTC	CASRTLAGGTNEQFF
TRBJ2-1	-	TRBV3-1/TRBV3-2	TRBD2	TGTGCCAGCAGCCTAGGGACTAGCCGCCTACACAATGAGCAGTTCTTC	CASSLGTSRLHNEQFF
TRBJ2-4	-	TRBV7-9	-	TGTGCCAGCAGCGAATACCCGGACAGGGAGGGCAAAAACATTCAGTACTTC	CASSEYPDREGKNIQYF
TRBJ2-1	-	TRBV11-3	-	TGTGCCAGCAGCTTAGATAGCGGCCGCTACTCCTACAATGAGCAGTTCTTC	CASSLDSGRYSYNEQFF
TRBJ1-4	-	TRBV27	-	TGTGCCAGCAGTTTCAACAGGAGGGCTGAAAAACTGTTTTTT	CASSFNRRAEKLFF
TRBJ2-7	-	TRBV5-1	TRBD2	TGCGCCAGCAGCTTGGCTAAGGGGACTAGGAGGGGGTACGAGCAGTACTTC	CASSLAKGTRRGYEQYF
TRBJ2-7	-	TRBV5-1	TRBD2	TGCGCCAGCAGCTTGGGCCAGACTAGCGGTTCCTACGAGCAGTACTTC	CASSLGQTSGSYEQYF
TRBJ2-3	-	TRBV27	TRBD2	TGTGCCAGCAGATGGTCCGGGACTAGCTCCCCAGATACGCAGTATTTT	CASRWSGTSSPDTQYF
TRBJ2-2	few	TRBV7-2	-	TGTGCCAGCAGCACACCGTGGCTCGTGAACACCGGGGAGCTGTTTTTT	CASSTPWLVNTGELFF
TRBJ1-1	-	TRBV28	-	TGTGCCAGCAGTTATCAGGGGCGCACTGAAGCTTTCTTT	CASSYQGRTEAFF
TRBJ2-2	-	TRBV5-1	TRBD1	TGCGCCAGCAGCCGGTGGGGACAGACGAACACCGGGGAGCTGTTTTTT	CASSRWGQTNTGELFF
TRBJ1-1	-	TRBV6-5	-	TGTGCCAGCAGTTACCAGGGGTTTATGAACACTGAAGCTTTCTTT	CASSYQGFMNTEAFF
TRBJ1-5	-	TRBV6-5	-	TGTGCCAGCAGTTACTCGCGCGGGGGTCAGCCCCAGCATTTT	CASSYSRGGQPQHF
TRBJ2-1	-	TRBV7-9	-	TGTGCCAGCAGCTTAGTCGGACAGCACAATGAGCAGTTCTTC	CASSLVGQHNEQFF
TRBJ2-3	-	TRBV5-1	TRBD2	TGCGCCAGCAGCTTGACTAGCGGAAAAGATACGCAGTATTTT	CASSLTSGKDTQYF
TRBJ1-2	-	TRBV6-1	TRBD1	TGTGCCAGCAGTGCCGAGGACAGGGGCCCTAACTATGGCTACACCTTC	CASSAEDRGPNYGYTF
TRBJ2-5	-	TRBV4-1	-	TGCGCCAGCAGCCAAGATGGAGGGTTTGGGACCCAGTACTTC	CASSQDGGFGTQYF
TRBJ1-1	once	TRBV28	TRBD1	TGTGCCAGCAGTTTGCCCCTGCCACAGGGGACGAACACTGAAGCTTTCTTT	CASSLPLPQGTNTEAFF
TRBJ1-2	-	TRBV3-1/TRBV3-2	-	TGTGCCAGCAGCCAATATGGGAGGGTACAGAACTATGGCTACACCTTC	CASSQYGRVQNYGYTF
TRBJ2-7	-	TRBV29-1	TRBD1	TGCAGCGTTTCTGGACAGGGGACCTACGAGCAGTACTTC	CSVSGQGTYEQYF
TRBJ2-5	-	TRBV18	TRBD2	TGTGCCAGCTCACCGTTAGCGGGGGGCGAGACCCAGTACTTC	CASSPLAGGETQYF
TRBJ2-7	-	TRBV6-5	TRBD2	TGTGCCAGCGGGGGACTAGCTCCGTACGAGCAGTACTTC	CASGGLAPYEQYF
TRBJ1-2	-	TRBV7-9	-	TGTGCCAGCAGCTTATCTGTACCCGAGAAACTCGGCTACACCTTC	CASSLSVPEKLGYTF
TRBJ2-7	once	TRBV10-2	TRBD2	TGCGCCAGCAGTGAGGGGGGGGGAAAAAACGAGCAGTACTTC	CASSEGGGKNEQYF
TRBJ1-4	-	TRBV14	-	TGTGCCAGCAGCTCCGGTAATGAAAAACTGTTTTTT	CASSSGNEKLFF
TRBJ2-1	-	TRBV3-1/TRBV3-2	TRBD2	TGTGCCAGCAGCCCCACCGGACTAGCGGCGGGCTCTGAGCAGTTCTTC	CASSPTGLAAGSEQFF
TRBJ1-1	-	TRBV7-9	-	TGTGCCAGCGGCCTTCTGAACACTGAAGCTTTCTTT	CASGLLNTEAFF
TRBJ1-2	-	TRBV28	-	TGTGCCAGCAGTTTGGTCGCAGGTGTTGACTATGGCTACACCTTC	CASSLVAGVDYGYTF
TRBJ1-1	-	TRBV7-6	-	TGTGCCAGCAGCAGGGGAATGAACACTGAAGCTTTCTTT	CASSRGMNTEAFF
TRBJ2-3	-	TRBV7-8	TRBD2	TGTGCCACCAGCCGCGGGGGGAGCACAGATACGCAGTATTTT	CATSRGGSTDTQYF
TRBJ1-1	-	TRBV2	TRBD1	TGTGCCAGCAGTGACGGGGGAGACAGGGTCGGTGAAGCTTTCTTT	CASSDGGDRVGEAFF
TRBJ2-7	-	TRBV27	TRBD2	TGTGCCAGCAGTTTATTAGGGACTAGCTTCTACGAGCAGTACTTC	CASSLLGTSFYEQYF
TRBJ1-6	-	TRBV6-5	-	TGTGCCAGCAGACCTACAGTCAATTCACCCCTCCACTTT	CASRPTVNSPLHF
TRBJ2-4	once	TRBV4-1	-	TGCGCCAGCAGCCAAGGCAGGGTGAGAAACATTCAGTACTTC	CASSQGRVRNIQYF
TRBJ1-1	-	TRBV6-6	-	TGTGCCAGCAGGCAGATGAACACTGAAGCTTTCTTT	CASRQMNTEAFF
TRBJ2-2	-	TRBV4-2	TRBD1	TGTGCCAGCAGCCAGGGACAGAGGACAGTAACGAACACCGGGGAGCTGTTTTTT	CASSQGQRTVTNTGELFF
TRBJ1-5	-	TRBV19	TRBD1	TGTGCCAGTAGTATTTTCGGACAGGGGAACCATCAGCCCCAGCATTTT	CASSIFGQGNHQPQHF
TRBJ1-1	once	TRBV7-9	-	TGTGCCAGCAGCTTCTTGGGCCAGGGGAAGGGAGCTTTCTTT	CASSFLGQGKGAFF
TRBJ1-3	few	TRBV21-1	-	TGTGCCAGCAGACAGGTCCTTAGTAACACCATATATTTT	CASRQVLSNTIYF
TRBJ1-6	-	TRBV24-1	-	TGTGCCACGCGGGGCAGCCGAAATTCACCCCTCCACTTT	CATRGSRNSPLHF
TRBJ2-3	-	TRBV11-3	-	TGTGCCAGCAGCCCAGGGGAGAACACAGATACGCAGTATTTT	CASSPGENTDTQYF
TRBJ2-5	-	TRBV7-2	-	TGTGCCAGCAGCTCACACGGGGGTAGGCAAGAGACCCAGTACTTC	CASSSHGGRQETQYF
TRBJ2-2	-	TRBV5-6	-	TGTGCCAGCAACCGGGACACCGGGGAGCTGTTTTTT	CASNRDTGELFF
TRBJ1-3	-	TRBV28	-	TGTGCCAGCAGTGGGCAGGGGAGCAGAAACACCATATATTTT	CASSGQGSRNTIYF
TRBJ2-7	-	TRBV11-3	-	TGTGCCAGCAGCTCCCATCTTGGTCCGGAGGCCCACGAGCAGTACTTC	CASSSHLGPEAHEQYF
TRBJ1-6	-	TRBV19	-	TGTGCCAGTAGACCTACAGCCAGCTCCTATAATTCACCCCTCCACTTT	CASRPTASSYNSPLHF
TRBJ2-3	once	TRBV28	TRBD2	TGTGCCAGCAGTTTAGTCCCCGGGAGGGCCTATACTGGAGATACGCAGTATTTT	CASSLVPGRAYTGDTQYF
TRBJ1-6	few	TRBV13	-	TGTGCCAGCAGCAACACAGGGCATAATTCACCCCTCCACTTT	CASSNTGHNSPLHF
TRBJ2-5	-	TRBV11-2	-	TGTGCCAGCAGCTTAGAAATCGTAGAGACCCAGTACTTC	CASSLEIVETQYF